A single sample gave rise to the 28 T cell receptor beta chains below, sequenced in a study of T cells in Graves' hyperthyroidism and ophthalmopathy. From RNA transcripts, TCR beta CDR3 regions were amplified. The HTBI primer set served for first-round RT-PCR of the TCR CDR3. MiXCR was run by TCRdb on the multiplex PCR reads, yielding one entry per CDR3 protein. The sample gives around 200,000 distinct CDR3 sequences, 17% of which show up once; about 29% is in the top ten. The sample taken for sequencing was blood. The receptors stem from a woman aged 45-60 years with Graves' hyperthyroidism.

This clonotype was counted many times. The chain recombines TRBV19 with TRBJ1-2; the match to TRBD1 covers 10 bases. The J segment lost 6 bases and the V segment lost 3 bases, leaving 7 bases of the junction unmatched. Germline-derived CDR1 and CDR2 are LNHDA and SQIVND (reference sequence). CDR3 length: 15 amino acids. Here the CDR3 reads CASSITRGTGDGYTF. DNA for the CDR3: TGTGCCAGTAGTATCACCCGGGGGACAGGGGATGGCTACACCTTC. Together with reference TRBV19 and TRBJ1-2, the CDR3 gives the full variable domain: DGGITQSPKYLFRKEGQNVTLSCEQNLNHDAMYWYRQDPGQGLRLIYYSQIVNDFQKGDIAEGYSVSREKKESFPLTVTSAQKNPTAFYLCASSITRGTGDGYTFGSGTRLTVV.

This clonotype came up many times. The chain has TRBV7-9 and TRBJ1-2, with a tentative D call TRBD1 (5 bases). CDR1 is SEHNR, CDR2 FQNEAQ, per germline (reference sequence). The V end was cut by 3 bases, the J end by 11 bases, with 16 bases between. This CDR3 spans 13 amino acids. DNA for the CDR3: TGTGCCAGCAGCTTCGAGGGGTACGCTTCGTACACCTTC. The encoded protein is CASSFEGYASYTF.

The V and J genes are TRBV28 and TRBJ2-7, with D possibly TRBD2 on 5 matching bases. Trimming shortened V by 5 bases and J by 5 bases, and 16 bases separated the two germline ends. CDR3 length equals 14 residues. The germline V gene has CDR1 MDHEN and CDR2 SYDVKM. The CDR3 nucleotides read TGTGCCAGCAGTCAGTCGGGCCCTAGCCACGAGCAGTACTTC. Its translation is CASSQSGPSHEQYF.

A few counts support this clonotype. This chain uses TRBV20-1 with TRBJ1-6, with D tentatively TRBD1 (5 bases). The CDR3 is 16 residues long. Germline V gives CDR1 DFQATT, CDR2 SNEGSKA (reference sequence). Trimming removed 3 bases from V and 5 bases from J, with 17 bases in between. CDR3 region: CSASKMSGLHNSPLHF. The CDR3 DNA sequence: TGCAGTGCTAGCAAAATGTCAGGGCTACATAATTCACCCCTCCACTTT.

At least ten counts were recorded for this clonotype. The rearrangement uses TRBV6-2 or TRBV6-3 and TRBJ1-5, with a weak D call TRBD1 (5 bases). Trimming took off 0 bases at V and 4 bases at J, with 7 bases between the two ends. This CDR3 is built from 14 residues. Germline values: CDR1 MNHEY, CDR2 SVGEGT. The CDR3 DNA reads TGTGCCAGCAGTTACTCGGGGCAGAATCAGCCCCAGCATTTT. It codes for CASSYSGQNQPQHF.

This clonotype has at least ten counts. This rearrangement joins TRBV12-3 or TRBV12-4 to TRBJ2-3; 10 bases fit TRBD2. V lost 5 bases to trimming and J lost 2 bases; unmatched junction nucleotides: 4. The CDR3 totals 15 residues. The CDR3 loop reads CASSTLAGATDTQYF. The CDR3 DNA reads TGTGCCAGCAGTACTCTAGCGGGAGCCACAGATACGCAGTATTTT.

This clonotype has at least ten counts. J is TRBJ1-1 and V is TRBV27; TRBD1 agrees at 9 bases. CDR1 is MNHEY, CDR2 SMNVEV, per germline (reference sequence). This CDR3 contains 14 residues. V lost 6 bases to trimming and J lost 12 bases; unmatched junction nucleotides: 14. The CDR3: CASSLDRGRLGTFF. Written as DNA, the CDR3 is TGTGCCAGCAGCCTGGACAGGGGACGGCTTGGGACTTTCTTT.

This clonotype was picked up many times. V and J are TRBV5-1 and TRBJ1-1; 7 nucleotides line up with TRBD1. Germline lookup yields CDR1 SGHRS and CDR2 YFSETQ. The CDR3 has 14 amino acids. V lost 6 bases and J lost 5; bases outside the gene matches: 10. In DNA form, the CDR3 reads TGCGCCAGCACCCAGTCGACAGGGTTGACTGAAGCTTTCTTT. As protein: CASTQSTGLTEAFF.

This clonotype was detected ten times or more. V and J are TRBV12-3 or TRBV12-4 and TRBJ2-3; TRBD2 agrees at 8 bases. CDR3 length: 19 amino acids. Trimming at V came to 0 bases and at J to 4 bases, leaving 15 bases not matched to a gene. The CDR3 is CASSLAGRGGKVRADTQYF. CDR3 DNA: TGTGCCAGCAGTTTAGCGGGTCGGGGGGGGAAGGTTAGGGCAGATACGCAGTATTTT.

The chain links TRBV12-3 or TRBV12-4 to TRBJ1-5; unclear D gene. This CDR3 contains 13 residues. The germline V and J ends were trimmed by 1 base and 4 bases, with 5 bases remaining between them. The CDR3 reads CASSLEENQPQHF. CDR3 in DNA: TGTGCCAGCAGTTTAGAAGAAAATCAGCCCCAGCATTTT.

This clonotype was counted at least ten times. CDR3 coding DNA: TGCAGTGCTAGAGCGCAAGGACTAGCGGGGGGATCGTGGGAAGCCAAAAACATTCAGTACTTC. It codes for CSARAQGLAGGSWEAKNIQYF. This rearrangement joins TRBV20-1 to TRBJ2-4; 14 bases are shared with TRBD2. There are 21 residues in the CDR3. The junction had 14 bases not matched to a gene; V was cut back by 1 base and J by 0 bases. The germline CDR1 and CDR2 sequences are DFQATT and SNEGSKA (reference sequence).

This clonotype was counted many times. The V call is TRBV18, the J call TRBJ1-1, with no clear D. From germline, CDR1 is KGHSH and CDR2 LQKENI. The CDR3 runs 12 residues. With 1 base removed from V and 11 bases from J, the gap between germline ends came to 11 bases. DNA of the CDR3: TGTGCCAGCTCACCACGGAGGGATGACGCTTTCTTT. Encoded protein: CASSPRRDDAFF.

There are many counts of this clonotype. For the CDR3, the DNA is TGTGCCAGCAGTTATGGGATCAACACTGAAGCTTTCTTT. It translates to CASSYGINTEAFF. V and J are TRBV6-2 or TRBV6-3 and TRBJ1-1; D is ambiguous. V gave up 3 bases and J gave up 2 bases, with 7 bases separating them. CDR3 length equals 13 residues. Germline CDR1 reads MNHEY; CDR2 reads SVGEGT.

This clonotype was detected many times. V gene TRBV19 combines with J gene TRBJ1-2, with D unclear. Germline V CDR1 and CDR2: LNHDA, SQIVND (reference sequence). Deletions cut 1 base from V and 8 bases from J, with 5 bases between. The CDR3 totals 11 residues. CDR3 protein: CASSIGRGYTF. The CDR3 DNA reads as TGTGCCAGTAGTATAGGTCGGGGCTACACCTTC.

V is TRBV27 and J is TRBJ2-2; 8 bases are a match to TRBD2. Germline V gene data show CDR1 as MNHEY and CDR2 as SMNVEV (reference sequence). This CDR3 is 14 amino acids long. Trimming cost V 3 bases and J 4 bases; bases outside gene matches: 1. CDR3 loop: CASSFGGGTGELFF. The DNA for the CDR3 is TGTGCCAGCAGTTTCGGGGGGGGCACCGGGGAGCTGTTTTTT.

On this clonotype itself: Just one base apart from a much larger clone, this may be a read error. The genes are TRBV19 and TRBJ2-3; weak D call: TRBD1 (5 bases). Germline V lookup: CDR1 LNHDA, CDR2 SQIVND (reference sequence). This CDR3 spans 14 amino acids. The CDR3 protein is CVSSVVGVADTQYF. The CDR3 coding sequence is TGTGTCAGTAGTGTAGTAGGGGTGGCAGATACGCAGTATTTT. The whole variable domain, filled in from reference TRBV19 and TRBJ2-3, reads DGGITQSPKYLFRKEGQNVTLSCEQNLNHDAMYWYRQDPGQGLRLIYYSQIVNDFQKGDIAEGYSVSREKKESFPLTVTSAQKNPTAFYLCVSSVVGVADTQYFGPGTRLTVL.

This clonotype was seen at least ten times. V is TRBV19 and J is TRBJ2-1; possible D gene TRBD2, 6 bases. This CDR3 region has 14 residues. Trimming pared 10 bases from V and 0 bases from J, leaving 13 bases between. Germline V gene data show CDR1 as LNHDA and CDR2 as SQIVND (reference sequence). CDR3 sequence reads: CATSAGSSYNEQFF. The CDR3 DNA reads as TGTGCCACCTCGGCGGGAAGCTCCTACAATGAGCAGTTCTTC.

On this clonotype itself: Being one base from a much bigger clone, this may be a read error. This is likely a read error, given that the CDR3 carries no conserved phenylalanine or tryptophan at its end. The chain's CDR3 is CASSDQGARTEAFL. The CDR3 nucleotides read TGTGCCAGCAGTGACCAGGGGGCGCGGACTGAAGCTTTCCTT. The chain is built from TRBV2 and TRBJ1-1, with 8 bases matching TRBD1. Trimming cost V 3 bases and J 5 bases; bases outside gene matches: 5. The CDR3 covers 14 residues. The germline V gene encodes CDR1 SNHLY and CDR2 FYNNEI.

The chain employs TRBV5-1 and TRBJ2-3; D gene ambiguous. This CDR3 comprises 16 residues. With 1 base removed from V and 2 bases from J, the gap between germline ends came to 14 bases. Germline CDR1 is SGHRS and CDR2 is YFSETQ. This CDR3 reads CASSLYSPTATDTQYF. The DNA of the CDR3 is TGCGCCAGCAGCTTGTATAGCCCTACCGCCACAGATACGCAGTATTTT.

This clonotype was recorded at least ten times. The rearrangement joins TRBV13 to TRBJ1-1; D is undetermined. This CDR3 is built from 13 residues. Germline-derived CDR1 and CDR2 are PRHDT and FYEKMQ (reference sequence). The V end lost 5 bases, the J end lost 3 bases, and 10 bases lay between the germline ends. The CDR3 here is CASSPWRDTEAFF. The CDR3 region has the DNA TGTGCCAGCAGCCCTTGGAGGGACACTGAAGCTTTCTTT.

This clonotype was detected ten times or more. This rearrangement joins TRBV19 to TRBJ1-5; 7 positions match TRBD1. J lost 9 bases, V lost 5 bases, and 7 bases had no gene match. CDR3 length: 13 amino acids. Germline CDR1 reads LNHDA; CDR2 reads SQIVND (reference sequence). The CDR3 sequence is CASSERGQAPQHF. The CDR3 DNA reads as TGTGCCAGTAGTGAGAGAGGACAGGCGCCCCAGCATTTT. The entire variable domain, with the rest obtained from reference TRBV19 and TRBJ1-5, is as follows: DGGITQSPKYLFRKEGQNVTLSCEQNLNHDAMYWYRQDPGQGLRLIYYSQIVNDFQKGDIAEGYSVSREKKESFPLTVTSAQKNPTAFYLCASSERGQAPQHFGDGTRLSIL.

The chain uses TRBV19 and TRBJ2-3, with 8 bases that match TRBD1. Germline V gene lookup returns CDR1 LNHDA and CDR2 SQIVND (reference sequence). This CDR3 region has 16 residues. The ends lost 9 bases at V and 5 bases at J; junction bases unmatched: 16. The CDR3: CASTADLDRARDTQYF. CDR3 in DNA: TGTGCCAGCACAGCGGATCTGGACAGGGCGAGAGATACGCAGTATTTT.

This chain links TRBV20-1 with TRBJ2-2, with TRBD2 matching over 8 bases. The V gene end was trimmed by 1 base and the J gene end by 5 bases; junction bases not matched to a gene: 12. Germline V gene data show CDR1 as DFQATT and CDR2 as SNEGSKA (reference sequence). The CDR3 has 17 amino acids. CDR3 DNA sequence: TGCAGTGCTAGAGCGGATTCAGGACTAGCTAATACCGGGGAGCTGTTTTTT. This sequence encodes CSARADSGLANTGELFF.

This clonotype was seen a handful of times. CDR3 coding DNA: TGTGCAATAAGTGGGGTTTCCTACGAGCAGTACTTC. Its translation: CAISGVSYEQYF. This chain joins TRBV7-9 and TRBJ2-7; D is undetermined. CDR3 length equals 12 residues. CDR1 is SEHNR and CDR2 is FQNEAQ in the germline V gene (reference sequence).

The chain combines TRBV12-3 or TRBV12-4 with TRBJ2-1; D possibly uses TRBD1 or TRBD2 (5 bases each). The germline V and J ends were trimmed by 1 base and 6 bases, with 13 bases remaining between them. This CDR3 is 15 amino acids long. The CDR3 protein is CASSLEQGRRNEQFF. The DNA for the CDR3 is TGTGCCAGCAGTTTAGAGCAGGGACGACGCAATGAGCAGTTCTTC.

This clonotype was counted at least ten times. This chain connects TRBV12-3 or TRBV12-4 to TRBJ1-5; 10 bases align to TRBD1. Losses at the gene ends were 6 bases for V and 5 bases for J; bases not matched to a gene: 4. The CDR3 consists of 14 residues. The CDR3 DNA is TGTGCCAGCAGCCAGGGACAGGGGCATCAGCCCCAGCATTTT. It yields the protein CASSQGQGHQPQHF.

Ten or more counts support this clonotype. This chain uses TRBV12-3 or TRBV12-4 with TRBJ2-5; D is uncertain. Trimming removed 1 base at V and 1 base at J, with 7 bases between. The CDR3 loop spans 14 amino acids. The CDR3 coding sequence is TGTGCCAGCAGTTTAGGTCACAGCCAAGAGACCCAGTACTTC. Its protein product is CASSLGHSQETQYF.

The chain couples TRBV28 to TRBJ2-7; tentative D call: TRBD1 (6 bases). This CDR3 has 16 residues. Trimming took 4 bases from V and 5 from J, leaving 21 bases between them. Germline V gene sequence: CDR1 MDHEN, CDR2 SYDVKM. The CDR3 DNA is TGTGCCAGCAGTTCATGGAATATGGCAGGGGCCAACGAGCAGTACTTC. As protein: CASSSWNMAGANEQYF.